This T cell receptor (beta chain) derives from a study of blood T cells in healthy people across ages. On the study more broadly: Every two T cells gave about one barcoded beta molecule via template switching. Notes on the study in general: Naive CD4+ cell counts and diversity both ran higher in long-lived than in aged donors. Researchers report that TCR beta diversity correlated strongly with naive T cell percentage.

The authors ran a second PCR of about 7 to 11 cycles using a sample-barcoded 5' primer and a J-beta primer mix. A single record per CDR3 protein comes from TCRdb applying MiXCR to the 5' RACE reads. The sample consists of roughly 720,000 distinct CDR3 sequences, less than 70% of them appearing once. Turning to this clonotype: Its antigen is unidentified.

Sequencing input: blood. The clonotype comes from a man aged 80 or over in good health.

The CDR3 DNA follows: TGTGCCAGCAGTTCAGGACAGGGGATGCACAGATACGCGTATTTT. Protein: CASSSGQGMHRYAYF. The rearrangement joins TRBV12-3 or TRBV12-4 to TRBJ2-3; TRBD1 matches at 9 bases. The CDR3 runs 15 residues. V lost 4 bases and J lost 14; bases outside the gene matches: 16.